This is a list of T cell receptor beta chains from one sample in a study of shared clonotypes between healthy human individuals. Some clones are missing from TCRdb's copy, which holds only in-frame ones; the method was immunoSEQ multiplex PCR. The repertoire includes some 470,000 clones, 76% of them detected once, and 10% to 15% sits in the top ten. Input material: PBMCs. The receptors were gathered from a woman aged 40 to 50 in good health. Some clones in this sample may be carry-over from other donors' samples. CDR3s leave out the opening cysteine and the closing phenylalanine or tryptophan. Rows may omit the clone size; those that give it use once, few, many or a size class.

>NA|TRBV7-7|TRBJ2-2
ASSPGDSVGELF
>NA|TRBV30|TRBJ1-1
AWSRGSMNTEAF
>NA|TRBV7-2|TRBJ2-5
ASSPTMVETQY
>many|TRBV27|TRBJ2-2
ATRTGEAGELF
>NA|TRBV11-2|TRBJ1-3
ASSAAQSGNTIY
>NA|TRBV25-1|TRBJ2-1
ASSEIPQPPYNEQF
>few|TRBV30|TRBJ1-2
AWSALTGWDNYGYT
>NA|TRBV5-1|TRBJ2-7
ASSLDPVSSYEQY
>NA|TRBV11-2|TRBJ2-1
ASSPPRSSGTTYNEQF
>NA|TRBV7-8|TRBJ2-7
ASSLVPNTYEQY
>NA|TRBV11-2|TRBJ1-3
ASSRDSQGYTIY
>once|TRBV5-1|TRBJ2-3
ASSLSGRSSTDTQY
>NA|TRBV28|TRBJ1-1
ASRTPNTEAF
>NA|TRBV6-6|TRBJ2-3
ASSPGTSGRNTQY
>NA|TRBV7-9|TRBJ2-5
ASSLAPSDAPGAQY
>NA|TRBV29-1|TRBJ2-7
SVGGLGLAGVYEQY
>NA|TRBV5-1|TRBJ2-2
ASSLIRAGGLATGELF
>NA|TRBV9|TRBJ1-1
ASSVGEGANTEVF
>NA|TRBV11-1|TRBJ2-7
ASSLGGDSYEQY
>once|TRBV11-3|TRBJ2-7
ASSFPGSSGRAGEQY
>NA|TRBV7-9|TRBJ1-2
ASSFGPYYGYT
>many|TRBV18|TRBJ2-7
ASSSGSGEQY
>NA|TRBV19|TRBJ1-5
ASVATGGRRVDQPQH
>NA|TRBV7-9|TRBJ2-7
ASSRSVGRGYEQY
>once|TRBV30|TRBJ1-1
AWSGTGSAF
>once|TRBV2|TRBJ2-2
ASSSQTGTTGELF
>once|TRBV5-4|TRBJ1-2
ASSPDRDYGYT
>NA|TRBV18|NA
ASSPGASYEQY
>few|TRBV11-3|TRBJ2-1
ASSTLAGGGNEQF
>NA|TRBV30|TRBJ2-5
AWSPSGRARETQY
>many|TRBV29-1|TRBJ2-7
SVEDGTYEQY
>few|TRBV11-2|TRBJ2-3
ASSLGGPRDTQY
>NA|TRBV7-2|TRBJ1-1
ASSPEGQGNTEAF
>NA|TRBV5-1|TRBJ2-1
ASSLAGLSRQF
>once|TRBV28|TRBJ2-4
ASSSPGQGRNIQY
>NA|TRBV10-3|TRBJ2-3
AISESGGSTDTQY
>NA|TRBV5-1|TRBJ1-2
ASSLQQGLGYGYT
>NA|TRBV7-2|TRBJ1-5
ASSLGLQSNQPQH
>NA|TRBV11-2|TRBJ1-1
ASSPQGQLNTEAF
>NA|TRBV18|TRBJ2-2
ASSPNRTTGELF
>NA|TRBV7-8|TRBJ2-7
ASSLDSGHYEQY
>NA|TRBV28|TRBJ1-2
ASSSGQPYGYT
>NA|TRBV5-1|TRBJ1-1
ASSLDWGRDTEAF
>NA|TRBV23-1|TRBJ2-2
ASSQRTGLNTGELF
>NA|TRBV19|TRBJ1-3
ASSSPPGQGGNTIY
>NA|TRBV4-3|TRBJ2-2
ASSQDLGQGYAGELF
>once|TRBV7-2|TRBJ2-3
ASSPGLAGVTDTQY
>NA|TRBV6-5|TRBJ1-3
ASSYSKRVSGNTIY
>NA|TRBV25-1|TRBJ2-7
ASRGQGLYEQY
>NA|TRBV2|TRBJ2-1
ASSDEGPRNYNEQF
>NA|TRBV19|TRBJ2-1
ASSSGRLPLNEQF
>few|TRBV11-1|TRBJ1-1
ASSFGAWAGNTEAF
>NA|TRBV10-3|TRBJ2-7
AISEEWDSYEQY
>few|TRBV18|TRBJ1-1
ASSPTGGSGGTEAF
>NA|TRBV9|TRBJ2-4
ASSVGLAGVGQNIQY
>NA|TRBV5-8|TRBJ1-2
ASSRTGGVKSYGYT
>NA|TRBV6-5|TRBJ2-5
ASSAHSGEETQY
>few|TRBV30|TRBJ1-3
AWSVTVPGGSGNTIY
>many|TRBV27|TRBJ2-7
ASSLSWRSSYEQY
>NA|TRBV10-3|TRBJ2-5
AIRTEQETQY